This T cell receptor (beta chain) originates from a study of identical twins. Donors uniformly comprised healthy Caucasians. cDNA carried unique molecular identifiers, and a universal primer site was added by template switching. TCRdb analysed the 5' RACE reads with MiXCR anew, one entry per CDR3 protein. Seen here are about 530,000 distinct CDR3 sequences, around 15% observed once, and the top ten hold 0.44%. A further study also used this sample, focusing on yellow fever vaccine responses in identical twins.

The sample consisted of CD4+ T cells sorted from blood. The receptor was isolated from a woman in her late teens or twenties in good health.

The DNA of the CDR3 is TGTGCCAGCAGTAGACGACAGGGAGAGGGAAACACCATATATTTT. Its protein product is CASSRRQGEGNTIYF. The genes are TRBV6-1 and TRBJ1-3; the match to TRBD1 covers 7 bases. Germline trimming cut 5 bases from V and 4 bases from J; bases unmatched to any gene: 8. The CDR3 sequence is 15 residues long. CDR1 is MNHNS, CDR2 SASEGT, per germline.